One and the same sample provided the 24 T cell receptor beta chains below, sequenced in a study of T cells in narcolepsy. The protocol was immunoSEQ multiplex PCR, while the TCRdb copy is restricted to in-frame clones and leaves out a portion. The sample carries around 15,000 clones, approximately 83% recorded once. The specimen sequenced was memory (CD45RA-) CD4+ T cells from blood. The origin of the receptors is a human donor in good health.

The V gene is TRBV10-3, the J gene TRBJ2-2, with 8 nucleotides matching TRBD2. This CDR3 contains 17 residues. CDR1 is ENHRY, CDR2 SYGVKD, per germline. J gave up 4 bases and V 8 bases, and 15 bases lay outside the gene matches. The CDR3 spells CAIPRGQRESVTGELFF. The CDR3 nucleotides are TGTGCCATCCCCCGGGGCCAGCGGGAGTCGGTCACCGGGGAGCTGTTTTTT.

The chain uses TRBV7-8 and TRBJ2-3; 13 bases fit TRBD2. Trimming took 5 bases from V and 6 from J; bases not matched to a gene: 8. CDR1 and CDR2 (germline): SGHVS, FQNEAQ. The CDR3 extends over 16 amino acids. CDR3 amino acids: CASSRRTSGSRDTQYF. DNA of the CDR3: TGTGCCAGCAGCCGTAGGACTAGCGGGAGCAGGGATACGCAGTATTTT.

The chain carries TRBV5-1 and TRBJ2-5, with TRBD2 matching 10 bases. CDR1 is SGHRS and CDR2 is YFSETQ in the germline V gene. V lost 3 bases and J lost 3; bases outside the gene matches: 8. The CDR3 contains 16 residues. CDR3 coding DNA: TGCGCCAGCAGCTCATCAATAGCGGGAGGAAAAGAGACCCAGTACTTC. Amino acids: CASSSSIAGGKETQYF.

V usage is TRBV5-6 and J usage is TRBJ2-3, with 7 positions matching TRBD2. V dropped 3 bases and J dropped 3; count of bases not matched to a gene: 13. Germline V gene sequence: CDR1 SGHDT, CDR2 YYEEEE. The CDR3 is made up of 17 amino acids. CDR3 DNA: TGTGCCAGCAGCTGGTCAGCGGGGCTACCTGGGACAGATACGCAGTATTTT. This translates into CASSWSAGLPGTDTQYF.

V is TRBV5-1 and J is TRBJ1-1, with 9 bases fitting TRBD1. The CDR3 covers 16 residues. The trim removed 5 bases at V and 2 bases at J, leaving 10 bases unmatched. Germline lookup yields CDR1 SGHRS and CDR2 YFSETQ. CDR3 coding DNA: TGCGCCAGCAGATATGACAGGGGGACTCTTAACACTGAAGCTTTCTTT. This gives the protein CASRYDRGTLNTEAFF.

This chain joins TRBV13 and TRBJ2-7; D is uncertain. This CDR3 contains 11 residues. V shed 4 bases and J shed 5 bases, with 6 bases lying between them. Germline V gene sequence: CDR1 PRHDT, CDR2 FYEKMQ (reference sequence). The CDR3 reads CASSWLNEQYF. CDR3 in DNA: TGTGCCAGCAGCTGGCTGAACGAGCAGTACTTC.

V gene TRBV19 combines with J gene TRBJ2-5, with unresolved D. The V gene's germline CDR1 is LNHDA and CDR2 SQIVND (reference sequence). Trimming stripped 1 base from V and 9 bases from J, with 12 bases between. This CDR3 spans 13 amino acids. DNA of the CDR3: TGTGCCAGTAGTATAGGGAGTGGGGTAGCCCAGTACTTC. Translating it yields CASSIGSGVAQYF. Complete variable domain (other parts from reference TRBV19 and TRBJ2-5): DGGITQSPKYLFRKEGQNVTLSCEQNLNHDAMYWYRQDPGQGLRLIYYSQIVNDFQKGDIAEGYSVSREKKESFPLTVTSAQKNPTAFYLCASSIGSGVAQYFGPGTRLLVL.

J is TRBJ2-7 and V is TRBV7-9; TRBD2 might be the D (6 bases). CDR3 size: 15 residues. The ends were cut back, 3 bases at V and 5 bases at J, with 17 bases in the middle. Germline CDR1 and CDR2: SEHNR and FQNEAQ (reference sequence). CDR3 residues: CASSFQQWGVDEQYF. The CDR3, as DNA: TGTGCCAGCAGCTTTCAACAGTGGGGGGTCGACGAGCAGTACTTC.

The V call is TRBV5-5, the J call TRBJ1-1, with 7 bases fitting TRBD1. Trimming at V came to 2 bases and at J to 3 bases, leaving 4 bases not matched to a gene. The CDR3 spans 14 residues. Germline CDR1 reads SGHKS; CDR2 reads YYEKEE (reference sequence). The CDR3 here is CASSFRGRDTEAFF. CDR3 DNA: TGTGCCAGCAGCTTCAGGGGGAGGGACACTGAAGCTTTCTTT. Looking up the rest from reference TRBV5-5 and TRBJ1-1 gives the full variable domain: DAGVTQSPTHLIKTRGQQVTLRCSPISGHKSVSWYQQVLGQGPQFIFQYYEKEERGRGNFPDRFSARQFPNYSSELNVNALLLGDSALYLCASSFRGRDTEAFFGQGTRLTVV.

The chain combines TRBV10-2 with TRBJ2-4; D perhaps matches TRBD1 (5 bases). The CDR3 covers 12 residues. V dropped 2 bases and J dropped 6 bases, with 5 bases sitting between them. Per the germline V gene, CDR1 is WSHSY and CDR2 is SAAADI. The chain's CDR3 is CASSEDRNIQYF. The CDR3 region has the DNA TGCGCCAGCAGTGAGGACAGAAACATTCAGTACTTC.

This sequence joins TRBV5-6 and TRBJ2-2; perhaps TRBD1 as D (5 bases). V was cut by 5 bases and J by 0 bases, with 11 bases left in between. This CDR3 comprises 15 residues. The germline gives CDR1 SGHDT, CDR2 YYEEEE. The CDR3 sequence: CASRVGQTNTGELFF. CDR3 coding DNA: TGTGCCAGCAGGGTGGGGCAGACGAACACCGGGGAGCTGTTTTTT. The entire variable domain, with the rest obtained from reference TRBV5-6 and TRBJ2-2, is as follows: DAGVTQSPTHLIKTRGQQVTLRCSPKSGHDTVSWYQQALGQGPQFIFQYYEEEERQRGNFPDRFSGHQFPNYSSELNVNALLLGDSALYLCASRVGQTNTGELFFGEGSRLTVL.

This chain uses TRBV7-2 with TRBJ2-3; perhaps TRBD2 as D (6 bases). V lost 1 base and J lost 4, with 12 bases in between. Germline assignment: CDR1 SGHTA and CDR2 FQGNSA. The CDR3 spans 15 residues. CDR3 loop: CASSLGGGVSDTQYF. In DNA form, the CDR3 reads TGTGCCAGCAGCTTAGGTGGCGGGGTATCAGATACGCAGTATTTT.

V is TRBV5-8 and J is TRBJ2-3, with 8 bases that match TRBD1. Germline V gene data show CDR1 as SGHTS and CDR2 as YDEGEE. The V gene end was trimmed by 2 bases and the J gene end by 5 bases; junction bases not matched to a gene: 7. This CDR3 is built from 15 residues. CDR3 nucleotides: TGTGCCAGCAGCTTCCGAGCGGACAGGGTAGATACGCAGTATTTT. Protein: CASSFRADRVDTQYF.

In its sample, this clone was seen once. This sequence joins TRBV7-2 and TRBJ2-1, with D perhaps assigned TRBD1 or TRBD2 (5 bases each). This CDR3 is 12 amino acids long. Germline CDR1 SGHTA, CDR2 FQGNSA. V was trimmed by 1 base and J by 9 bases, leaving 7 bases between them. CDR3 amino acids: CASSLEGTEQFF. The CDR3 DNA follows: TGTGCCAGCAGCTTAGAGGGGACTGAGCAGTTCTTC. The whole variable domain, remainder taken from reference TRBV7-2 and TRBJ2-1, is GAGVSQSPSNKVTEKGKDVELRCDPISGHTALYWYRQSLGQGLEFLIYFQGNSAPDKSGLPSDRFSAERTGGSVSTLTIQRTQQEDSAVYLCASSLEGTEQFFGPGTRLTVL.

This chain uses TRBV23-1 with TRBJ2-7; 8 positions agree with TRBD1. TRBV23-1 is an open reading frame whose function is uncertain. The CDR3 extends over 13 amino acids. With 3 bases clipped from V and 6 bases from J, the junction kept 4 bases outside the gene matches. CDR3 nucleotides: TGCGCCAGCAGTCATCAAACAGGGGGCGAGCAGTACTTC. This sequence encodes CASSHQTGGEQYF.

V is TRBV19 and J is TRBJ1-4; D gene uncertain. Germline V lookup: CDR1 LNHDA, CDR2 SQIVND (reference sequence). The CDR3 runs to 13 residues. With 5 bases removed from V and 8 bases from J, the gap between germline ends came to 12 bases. CDR3 protein: CASSPPRREKLFF. In nucleotides, the CDR3 is TGTGCCAGTAGTCCGCCGAGGAGAGAAAAACTGTTTTTT.

J is TRBJ1-4 and V is TRBV6-8, with 7 bases fitting TRBD1. CDR1 and CDR2 from the germline V gene are MNHGY and SAAAGT. V shed 4 bases, J shed 5 bases, and the junction held 7 bases outside the gene matches. This CDR3 region has 15 residues. CDR3 residues: CASSFTTGSNEKLFF. CDR3 DNA: TGTGCCAGCAGTTTTACGACAGGGTCGAATGAAAAACTGTTTTTT.

The J gene is TRBJ2-2, the V gene TRBV18, with a weak D call TRBD1 (6 bases). CDR3 length: 19 amino acids. Trimming shortened V by 2 bases and J by 0 bases, and 19 bases separated the two germline ends. Germline loops: CDR1 KGHSH, CDR2 LQKENI. CDR3 amino acids: CASSPTALQGYANTGELFF. DNA for the CDR3: TGTGCCAGCTCACCAACGGCCCTACAGGGTTACGCGAACACCGGGGAGCTGTTTTTT.

J is TRBJ2-5 and V is TRBV6-5; 14 nucleotides align to TRBD2. Trimming took 2 bases from V and 4 from J; bases not matched to a gene: 3. The CDR3 contains 16 residues. Per the germline V gene, CDR1 is MNHEY and CDR2 is SVGAGI. The CDR3 DNA sequence: TGTGCCAGCAGTTACGTGGGGACTAGCGGGGGAGAGACCCAGTACTTC. Residues: CASSYVGTSGGETQYF.

The chain recombines TRBV5-1 with TRBJ2-1, with 8 bases matching TRBD2. After removal of 4 bases from V and 8 bases from J, the junction contained 8 bases not matched to a gene. This CDR3 has 14 amino acids. From germline, CDR1 is SGHRS and CDR2 YFSETQ. CDR3 sequence: CASSPGLVSDEQFF. In DNA form, the CDR3 reads TGCGCCAGCAGCCCGGGACTAGTTTCGGATGAGCAGTTCTTC. Complete variable domain (other parts from reference TRBV5-1 and TRBJ2-1): KAGVTQTPRYLIKTRGQQVTLSCSPISGHRSVSWYQQTPGQGLQFLFEYFSETQRNKGNFPGRFSGRQFSNSRSEMNVSTLELGDSALYLCASSPGLVSDEQFFGPGTRLTVL.

This clone has only a few counts. The J gene is TRBJ2-7, the V gene TRBV30, with TRBD1 matching over 7 bases. The germline V gene encodes CDR1 GTSNPN and CDR2 SVGIG (reference sequence). The CDR3 consists of 15 residues. J gave up 0 bases and V 4 bases, and 9 bases lay outside the gene matches. CDR3 region: CAWIRTGDFSYEQYF. CDR3 DNA sequence: TGTGCCTGGATTCGAACAGGGGATTTCTCCTACGAGCAGTACTTC.

This chain connects TRBV19 to TRBJ2-2; maybe TRBD2 (5 bases). Per germline, CDR1 LNHDA and CDR2 SQIVND (reference sequence). The V end lost 0 bases, the J end lost 0 bases, and 14 bases lay between the germline ends. CDR3 length: 18 amino acids. CDR3 in amino acids: CASSIDGPGISNTGELFF. CDR3 nucleotide sequence: TGTGCCAGTAGTATAGATGGGCCGGGGATTTCGAACACCGGGGAGCTGTTTTTT.

The V and J genes are TRBV18 and TRBJ2-5; D gene uncertain. V shed 4 bases and J shed 2 bases, with 8 bases lying between them. Germline values: CDR1 KGHSH, CDR2 LQKENI. This CDR3 spans 13 amino acids. This CDR3 reads CASSRVWQETQYF. The CDR3, as DNA: TGTGCCAGCTCACGGGTCTGGCAAGAGACCCAGTACTTC.

The chain couples TRBV5-8 to TRBJ2-3, with 13 nucleotides matching TRBD2. In germline, CDR1 is SGHTS, CDR2 YDEGEE. V gave up 3 bases and J gave up 2 bases; unmatched junction bases: 3. The CDR3 is made up of 16 amino acids. This CDR3 reads CASSSGLAGNTDTQYF. CDR3 nucleotide sequence: TGTGCCAGCAGCTCGGGACTAGCGGGGAACACAGATACGCAGTATTTT.